This T cell receptor beta chain originates from a study of radiotherapy plus CTLA-4 blockade in lung cancer. Overall study: There were objective responses in roughly 18% of patients, and over 30% had disease control.

V lost 3 bases, J lost 5 bases, and 12 bases lay in between. The CDR3 totals 14 residues. Germline V gene sequence: CDR1 SGHKS, CDR2 YYEKEE (reference sequence). Worth noting for this clone: Its antigen is unidentified.

The protocol was immunoSEQ multiplex PCR, while the TCRdb copy is restricted to in-frame clones and leaves out a portion. The repertoire has tens of thousands of clones, around four fifths of them found once; the top ten carry approximately 24%. Whole-study findings and limits: In blood, after radiotherapy plus ipilimumab, tumor-derived TCR clones expanded.

Sequences were derived from peripheral blood, sampled from a patient treated with radiotherapy plus ipilimumab. This chain uses TRBV5-5 with TRBJ1-5; tentatively, D is TRBD1 (6 bases). The clonotype originates from a human donor with non-small cell lung cancer that progressed on radiotherapy plus ipilimumab. The CDR3 spells CASSSGDLYQPQHF. The CDR3, as DNA: TGTGCCAGCAGCTCAGGGGACCTCTATCAGCCCCAGCATTTT.